This TCR beta chain is from a study of cytotoxic CD8 clonotypes in ibrutinib-treated CLL. The overall study: Once patients had received a median about eleven months of treatment, range 6 to 36, response samples were obtained.

This clone was seen a single time. Its specificity is unknown. Overall study findings and caveats: Public clonotypes, an uncommon group, contracted or remained stable on treatment.

Assay: immunoSEQ multiplex PCR; the TCRdb copy retains only in-frame clones and omits some. The sample includes around 160,000 clones, around nine tenths of them seen just once. From germline, CDR1 is ENHRY and CDR2 SYGVKD. Trimming took 3 bases from V and 0 from J, leaving 5 bases between them. The CDR3 spans 13 residues. This TCR came from a human donor with chronic lymphocytic leukemia. Sequenced material: PBMCs, taken at disease progression, from a patient treated with ibrutinib. This chain joins TRBV10-3 and TRBJ2-5, with D perhaps TRBD2 (5 bases). As DNA, the CDR3 is TGTGCCATCAGTGACGGGAACCAAGAGACCCAGTACTTC. Translation: CAISDGNQETQYF.